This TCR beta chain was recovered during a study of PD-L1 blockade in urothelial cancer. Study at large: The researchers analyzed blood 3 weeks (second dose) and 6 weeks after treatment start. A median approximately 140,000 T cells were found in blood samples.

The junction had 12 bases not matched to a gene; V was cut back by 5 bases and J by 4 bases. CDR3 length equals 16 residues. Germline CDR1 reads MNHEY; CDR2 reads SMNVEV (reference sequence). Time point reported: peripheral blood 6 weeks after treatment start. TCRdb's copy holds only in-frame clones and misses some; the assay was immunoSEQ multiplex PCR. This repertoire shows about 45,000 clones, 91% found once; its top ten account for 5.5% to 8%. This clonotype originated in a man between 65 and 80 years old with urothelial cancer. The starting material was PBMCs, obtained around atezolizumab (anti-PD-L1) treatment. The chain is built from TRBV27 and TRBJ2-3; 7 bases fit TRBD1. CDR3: CASSSRGQTQPDTQYF. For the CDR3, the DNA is TGTGCCAGCAGTAGCCGGGGACAGACCCAGCCAGATACGCAGTATTTT.